The next 8 T cell receptor beta chains were all read from a single sample in a study of blood T cells in healthy people across ages. Next came a second PCR, run for about 7 to 12 cycles, which used a sample-barcoded 5' primer along with a J-beta primer mix. In TCRdb, the 5' RACE reads were re-called with MiXCR into one record per CDR3 protein. The sample carries 950,000 to 1,200,000 distinct CDR3 sequences, about two fifths recorded once. Sequencing was done on a sample of blood. The receptors stem from a man younger than 35 in good health.

The J gene is TRBJ1-1, the V gene TRBV20-1; no firm D call. Per germline, CDR1 DFQATT and CDR2 SNEGSKA (reference sequence). The length of the CDR3 is 13 residues. The V gene lost 0 bases and the J gene lost 6 bases, with 11 bases spanning the gap. The DNA of the CDR3 is TGCAGTGCTAGAGATCCCGGGGAAGCTGAAGCTTTCTTT. This translates into CSARDPGEAEAFF.

The rearrangement links TRBV27 to TRBJ1-6, with D possibly matching TRBD1 (5 bases). This CDR3 is 16 amino acids long. Germline V gene lookup returns CDR1 MNHEY and CDR2 SMNVEV (reference sequence). The germline V and J ends were trimmed by 6 bases and 0 bases, with 12 bases remaining between them. The CDR3, as DNA: TGTGCCAGCAGCCTCGGCAGGGCCTCCTATAATTCACCCCTCCACTTT. Its translation is CASSLGRASYNSPLHF.

V usage is TRBV9 and J usage is TRBJ1-5, with TRBD1 matching over 7 bases. Unmatched junction bases numbered 7, after V lost 2 bases and J lost 5 bases. The CDR3 is 15 residues long. CDR1 and CDR2 (germline): SGDLS, YYNGEE. The CDR3 DNA reads as TGTGCCAGCAGCGTCTCCGGGACAGAGGATCAGCCCCAGCATTTT. Translated, it gives CASSVSGTEDQPQHF.

This clonotype was recorded a few times. This sequence joins TRBV20-1 and TRBJ2-3, with unresolved D. Per the germline V gene, CDR1 is DFQATT and CDR2 is SNEGSKA (reference sequence). Trimming pared 0 bases from V and 0 bases from J, leaving 7 bases between. The CDR3 is 14 residues long. CDR3 sequence reads: CSARDRLSTDTQYF. CDR3 DNA sequence: TGCAGTGCTAGAGACAGACTGAGCACAGATACGCAGTATTTT.

The chain employs TRBV9 and TRBJ2-2; D is unclear. In germline, CDR1 is SGDLS, CDR2 YYNGEE. Trimming took 4 bases from V and 7 from J, leaving 11 bases between them. The CDR3 covers 13 residues. Here the CDR3 DNA reads TGTGCCAGCAGCCCCAGATTGGTCGGGGAGCTGTTTTTT. Translated: CASSPRLVGELFF.

The genes are TRBV5-1 and TRBJ1-6; no reliable D call. Per germline, CDR1 SGHRS and CDR2 YFSETQ. Between the trimmed V and J ends, which lost 0 bases and 6 bases, there was a span of 10 bases. The CDR3 totals 15 residues. The CDR3 DNA is TGCGCCAGCAGCTTGGACCCAGGAAGTAATTCACCCCTCCACTTT. Translation: CASSLDPGSNSPLHF.

This clonotype has a handful of counts. The chain has TRBV20-1 and TRBJ1-2, with TRBD1 as a possible D gene (6 bases). CDR1 is DFQATT, CDR2 SNEGSKA, per germline (reference sequence). V was pared by 4 bases and J by 5 bases, with 11 bases between. This CDR3 comprises 12 residues. The DNA of the CDR3 is TGCAGTGCTAAGGACAGAGATTATGGCTACACCTTC. Its protein is CSAKDRDYGYTF.

Of note for this clonotype: Compared with germline, one end of the junction differs, possibly owing to a read error. CDR3 sequence: CASSYGDRQTDKQYF. The CDR3 region has the DNA TGTGCCAGCAGTTACGGGGACAGGCAGACAGATAAGCAGTATTTT. The chain employs TRBV6-5 and TRBJ2-3; 8 nucleotides match TRBD1. CDR3 length: 15 amino acids. Germline CDR1 is MNHEY and CDR2 is SVGAGI.